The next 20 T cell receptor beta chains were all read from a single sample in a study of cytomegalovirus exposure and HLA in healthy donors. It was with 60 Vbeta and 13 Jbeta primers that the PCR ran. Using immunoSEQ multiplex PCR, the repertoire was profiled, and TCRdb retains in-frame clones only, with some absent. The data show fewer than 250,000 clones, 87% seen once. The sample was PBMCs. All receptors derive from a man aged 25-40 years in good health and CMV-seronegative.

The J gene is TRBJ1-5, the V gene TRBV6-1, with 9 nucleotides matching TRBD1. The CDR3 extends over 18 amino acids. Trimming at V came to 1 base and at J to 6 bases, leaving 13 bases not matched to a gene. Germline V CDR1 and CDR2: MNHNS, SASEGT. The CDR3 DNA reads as TGTGCCAGCAGTGAAGGACCCCTGACAGGGGGGTTTGGTCAGCCCCAGCATTTT. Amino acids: CASSEGPLTGGFGQPQHF.

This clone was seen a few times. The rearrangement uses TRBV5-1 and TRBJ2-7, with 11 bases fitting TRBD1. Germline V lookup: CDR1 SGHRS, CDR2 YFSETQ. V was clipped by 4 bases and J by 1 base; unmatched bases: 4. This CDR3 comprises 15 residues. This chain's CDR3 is CASSRGQGASYEQYF. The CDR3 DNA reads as TGCGCCAGCAGCCGCGGACAGGGGGCGTCCTACGAGCAGTACTTC.

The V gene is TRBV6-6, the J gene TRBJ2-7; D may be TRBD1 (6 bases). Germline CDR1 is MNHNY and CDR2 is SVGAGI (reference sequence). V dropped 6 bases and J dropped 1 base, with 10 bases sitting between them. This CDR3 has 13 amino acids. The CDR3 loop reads CASRETGSYEQYF. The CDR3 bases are TGTGCCAGCAGGGAGACAGGTTCCTACGAGCAGTACTTC.

Here the CDR3 reads CASSFRGADATQYF. CDR3 DNA: TGTGCCAGCAGCTTTCGGGGGGCCGATGCTACGCAGTATTTT. The V call is TRBV7-9, the J call TRBJ2-3; TRBD2 might be the D (7 bases). This CDR3 spans 14 amino acids. Looked up from germline, CDR1 is SEHNR and CDR2 is FQNEAQ (reference sequence). V lost 3 bases and J lost 8, with 15 bases in between.

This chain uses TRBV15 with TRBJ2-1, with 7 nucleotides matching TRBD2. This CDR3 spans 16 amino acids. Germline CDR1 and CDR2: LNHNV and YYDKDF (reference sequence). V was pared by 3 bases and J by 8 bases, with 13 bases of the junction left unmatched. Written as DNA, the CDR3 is TGTGCCACCAGCAGGGGGAGGGCTCTGGCAATGGATGAGCAGTTCTTC. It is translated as CATSRGRALAMDEQFF.

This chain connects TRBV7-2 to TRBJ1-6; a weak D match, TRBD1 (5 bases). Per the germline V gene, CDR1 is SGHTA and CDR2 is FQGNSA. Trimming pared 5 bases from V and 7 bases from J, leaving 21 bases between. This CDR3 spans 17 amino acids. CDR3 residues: CASSLGLVTASNSPLHF. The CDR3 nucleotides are TGTGCCAGCAGCCTAGGGTTAGTGACAGCTTCAAATTCACCCCTCCACTTT.

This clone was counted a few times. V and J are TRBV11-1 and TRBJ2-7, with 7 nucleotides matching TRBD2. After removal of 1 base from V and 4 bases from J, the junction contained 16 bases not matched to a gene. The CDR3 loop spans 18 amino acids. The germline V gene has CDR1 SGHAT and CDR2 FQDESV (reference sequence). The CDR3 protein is CASSLVSSLGTIQYEQYF. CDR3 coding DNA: TGTGCCAGCAGCTTAGTAAGTTCATTGGGGACTATACAATACGAGCAGTACTTC.

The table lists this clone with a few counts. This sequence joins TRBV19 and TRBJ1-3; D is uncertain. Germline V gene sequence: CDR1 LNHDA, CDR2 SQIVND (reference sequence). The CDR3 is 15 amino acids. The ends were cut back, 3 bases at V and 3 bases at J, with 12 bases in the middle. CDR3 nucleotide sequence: TGTGCCAGTAGTATCGGACTCTTGGGTGGAAACACCATATATTTT. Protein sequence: CASSIGLLGGNTIYF.

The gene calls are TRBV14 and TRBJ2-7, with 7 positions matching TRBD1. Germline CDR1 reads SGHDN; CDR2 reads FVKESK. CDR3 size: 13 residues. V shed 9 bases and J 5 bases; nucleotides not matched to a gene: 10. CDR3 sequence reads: CASFDRDLNEQYF. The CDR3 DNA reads TGTGCCAGTTTCGACAGGGACCTCAACGAGCAGTACTTC. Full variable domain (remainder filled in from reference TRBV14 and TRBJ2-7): EAGVTQFPSHSVIEKGQTVTLRCDPISGHDNLYWYRRVMGKEIKFLLHFVKESKQDESGMPNNRFLAERTGGTYSTLKVQPAELEDSGVYFCASFDRDLNEQYFGPGTRLTVT.

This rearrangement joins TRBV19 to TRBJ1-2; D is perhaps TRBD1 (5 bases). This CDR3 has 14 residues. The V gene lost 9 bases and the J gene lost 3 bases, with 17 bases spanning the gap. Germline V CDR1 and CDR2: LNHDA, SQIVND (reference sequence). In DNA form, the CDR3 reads TGTGCCAGCACCCCGGGACTGTCCGACTATGGCTACACCTTC. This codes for CASTPGLSDYGYTF. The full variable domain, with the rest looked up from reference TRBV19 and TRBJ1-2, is DGGITQSPKYLFRKEGQNVTLSCEQNLNHDAMYWYRQDPGQGLRLIYYSQIVNDFQKGDIAEGYSVSREKKESFPLTVTSAQKNPTAFYLCASTPGLSDYGYTFGSGTRLTVV.

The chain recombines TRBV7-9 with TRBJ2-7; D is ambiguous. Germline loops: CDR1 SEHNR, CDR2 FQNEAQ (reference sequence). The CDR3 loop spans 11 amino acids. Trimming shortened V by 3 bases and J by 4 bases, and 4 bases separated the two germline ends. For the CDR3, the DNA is TGTGCCAGCAGCTTCCGGTACGAGCAGTACTTC. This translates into CASSFRYEQYF.

This CDR3 reads CASSEGRDTDTQYF. CDR3 nucleotide sequence: TGTGCCAGCAGTGAGGGCAGAGACACAGATACGCAGTATTTT. The chain uses TRBV6-1 and TRBJ2-3; D is undetermined. The CDR3 contains 14 residues. Germline loops: CDR1 MNHNS, CDR2 SASEGT. Trimming took 3 bases from V and 2 from J, leaving 9 bases between them.

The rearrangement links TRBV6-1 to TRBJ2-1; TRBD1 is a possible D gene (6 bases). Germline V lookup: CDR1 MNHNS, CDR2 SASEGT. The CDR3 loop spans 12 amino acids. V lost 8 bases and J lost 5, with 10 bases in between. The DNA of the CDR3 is TGTGCCAGCTTCGCAGGGGACAATGAGCAGTTCTTC. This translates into CASFAGDNEQFF.

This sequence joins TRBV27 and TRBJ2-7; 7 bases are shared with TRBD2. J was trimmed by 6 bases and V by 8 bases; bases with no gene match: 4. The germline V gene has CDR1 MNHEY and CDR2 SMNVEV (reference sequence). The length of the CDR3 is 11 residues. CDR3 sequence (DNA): TGTGCCAGCGCAGCGGGGACCGAGCAGTACTTC. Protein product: CASAAGTEQYF.

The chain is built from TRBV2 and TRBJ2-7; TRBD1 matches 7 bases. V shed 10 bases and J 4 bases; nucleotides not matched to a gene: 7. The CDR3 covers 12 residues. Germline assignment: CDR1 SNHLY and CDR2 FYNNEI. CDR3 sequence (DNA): TGTGCCACAGATGGGGGACAGTACGAGCAGTACTTC. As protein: CATDGGQYEQYF.

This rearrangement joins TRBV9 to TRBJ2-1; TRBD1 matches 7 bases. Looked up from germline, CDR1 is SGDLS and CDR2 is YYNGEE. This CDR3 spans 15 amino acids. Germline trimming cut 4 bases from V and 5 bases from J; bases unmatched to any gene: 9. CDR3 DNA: TGTGCCAGCAGCCTTCGACAGGGTTTCAACAATGAGCAGTTCTTC. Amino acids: CASSLRQGFNNEQFF.

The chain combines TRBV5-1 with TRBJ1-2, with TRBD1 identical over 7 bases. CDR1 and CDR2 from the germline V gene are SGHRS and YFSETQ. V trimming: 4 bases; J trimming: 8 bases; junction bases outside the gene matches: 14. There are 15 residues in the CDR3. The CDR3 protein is CASSEGQPVSRGYTF. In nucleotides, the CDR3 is TGCGCCAGCAGCGAGGGACAGCCCGTATCCCGCGGCTACACCTTC. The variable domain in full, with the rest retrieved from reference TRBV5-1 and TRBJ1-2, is KAGVTQTPRYLIKTRGQQVTLSCSPISGHRSVSWYQQTPGQGLQFLFEYFSETQRNKGNFPGRFSGRQFSNSRSEMNVSTLELGDSALYLCASSEGQPVSRGYTFGSGTRLTVV.

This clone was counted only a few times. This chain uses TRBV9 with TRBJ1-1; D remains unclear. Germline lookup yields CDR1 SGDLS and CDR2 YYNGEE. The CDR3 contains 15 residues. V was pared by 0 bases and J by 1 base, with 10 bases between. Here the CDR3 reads CASSVAGLQNTEAFF. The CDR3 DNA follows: TGTGCCAGCAGCGTAGCCGGGTTACAGAACACTGAAGCTTTCTTT.

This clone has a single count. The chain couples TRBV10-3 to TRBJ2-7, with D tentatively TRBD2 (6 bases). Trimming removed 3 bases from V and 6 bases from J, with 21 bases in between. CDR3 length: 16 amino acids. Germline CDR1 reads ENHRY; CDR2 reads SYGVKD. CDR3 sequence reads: CAISDGGWGVASEQYF. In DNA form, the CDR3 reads TGTGCCATCAGTGACGGAGGGTGGGGGGTAGCGAGCGAGCAGTACTTC.

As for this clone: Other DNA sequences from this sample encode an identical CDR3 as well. DNA for the CDR3: TGTGCCAGTAGTATCGGACAGATGAACACTGAAGCTTTCTTT. Amino acid sequence: CASSIGQMNTEAFF. J is TRBJ1-1 and V is TRBV19; a possible D gene is TRBD1 (6 bases). Trimming removed 3 bases at V and 0 bases at J, with 8 bases between. The CDR3 is 14 amino acids. Germline CDR1 LNHDA, CDR2 SQIVND (reference sequence). The complete variable domain, with remaining parts taken from reference TRBV19 and TRBJ1-1, reads DGGITQSPKYLFRKEGQNVTLSCEQNLNHDAMYWYRQDPGQGLRLIYYSQIVNDFQKGDIAEGYSVSREKKESFPLTVTSAQKNPTAFYLCASSIGQMNTEAFFGQGTRLTVV.